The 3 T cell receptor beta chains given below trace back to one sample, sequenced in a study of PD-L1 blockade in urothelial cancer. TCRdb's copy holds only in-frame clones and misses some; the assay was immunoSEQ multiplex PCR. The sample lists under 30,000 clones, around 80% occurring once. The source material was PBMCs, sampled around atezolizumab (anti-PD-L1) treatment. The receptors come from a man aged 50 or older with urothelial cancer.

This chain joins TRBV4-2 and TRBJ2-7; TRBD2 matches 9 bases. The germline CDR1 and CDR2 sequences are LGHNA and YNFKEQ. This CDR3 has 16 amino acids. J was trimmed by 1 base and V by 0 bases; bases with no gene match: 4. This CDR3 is CASSQDASGDSYEQYF. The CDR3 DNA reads TGTGCCAGCAGCCAAGATGCTAGCGGGGATTCCTACGAGCAGTACTTC.

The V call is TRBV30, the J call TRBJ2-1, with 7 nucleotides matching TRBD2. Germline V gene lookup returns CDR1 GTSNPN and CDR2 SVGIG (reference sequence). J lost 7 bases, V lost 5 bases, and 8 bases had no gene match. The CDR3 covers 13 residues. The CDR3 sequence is CAWAGGRDNEQFF. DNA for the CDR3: TGTGCCTGGGCCGGGGGGAGGGATAATGAGCAGTTCTTC.

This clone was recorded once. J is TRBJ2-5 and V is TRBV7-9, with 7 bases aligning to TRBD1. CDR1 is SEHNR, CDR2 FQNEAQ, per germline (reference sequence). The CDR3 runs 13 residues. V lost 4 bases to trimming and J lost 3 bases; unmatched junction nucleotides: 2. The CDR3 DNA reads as TGTGCCAGCAGCTACGGGACAGAAGAGACCCAGTACTTC. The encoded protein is CASSYGTEETQYF.